The T cell receptor beta chain described here comes from a study of blood T cell repertoires in COVID-19. About the study: Researchers got acute and convalescent COVID-19 samples from the United States, Italy and Spain.

The CDR3 is 16 residues long. V dropped 2 bases and J dropped 6 bases, with 17 bases sitting between them. CDR1 and CDR2 from the germline V gene are MNHEY and SVGEGT. Original data processing: Estimation of nucleated cell counts relied on the amplification of reference gene primers. Using immunoSEQ multiplex PCR, the repertoire was profiled, and TCRdb retains in-frame clones only, with some absent. V and J calls and clone size are copied from that table; D and trimming were computed from the DNA. The data show around 170,000 clones, around 74% seen once. The source is a woman older than 75 with acute or convalescent COVID-19. The chain has TRBV6-2 or TRBV6-3 and TRBJ1-5; D not certain. The specimen sequenced was peripheral blood. The CDR3 coding sequence is TGTGCCAGCAGTTACGACCCAGGCTCGGCGGGTCAGCCCCAGCATTTT. Its protein product is CASSYDPGSAGQPQHF.